These 2 T cell receptor beta chains were sequenced from one sample in a study of identical twins. TCRdb redid the calling of the 5' RACE reads with MiXCR, one entry per CDR3 protein. Of around 280,000 distinct CDR3 sequences listed, about 8.3% are singletons. These sequences were also reported in another study, on yellow fever vaccine responses in identical twins.

Specimen: memory (CD45RO+) T cells sorted from blood. These receptors all come from a young woman in good health.

A few counts support this clonotype. This chain uses TRBV6-5 with TRBJ1-2; D may be TRBD1 (6 bases). The CDR3 covers 14 residues. With 0 bases removed from V and 7 bases from J, the gap between germline ends came to 12 bases. The V gene's germline CDR1 is MNHEY and CDR2 SVGAGI. The CDR3 DNA is TGTGCCAGCAGTTACTCCCCCCAGGGGAGTGGCTACACCTTC. Translated, it gives CASSYSPQGSGYTF.

The chain links TRBV6-1 to TRBJ1-1; 7 bases match TRBD1. The CDR3 sequence is 14 residues long. CDR1 is MNHNS and CDR2 is SASEGT in the germline V gene. Trimming removed 6 bases from V and 5 bases from J; junction bases left unmatched: 9. Here the CDR3 DNA reads TGTGCCAGCAGGACGGCAATACAGGGGACTGAAGCTTTCTTT. Protein product: CASRTAIQGTEAFF.